The entry below gives a single T cell receptor beta chain sequence along with its context. The data stem from a study of blood T cell repertoires in COVID-19. Overall study: Acute and convalescent COVID-19 specimens originated in the United States, Italy and Spain.

In the study's own analysis: Researchers report that nucleated cell counts were estimated from reference gene primer amplification. This table comes from immunoSEQ multiplex PCR, and its TCRdb copy is limited to in-frame clones, with some not included. Clone size and the V and J calls come from that table; the DNA yielded D and trimming. Of around 140,000 clones listed, 85% to 90% are singletons. Recruits, aged roughly 18 to 95 years, lived in roughly 22 US areas. Clinical histories supplied by participants themselves formed the basis of cohort assignment. V was trimmed by 0 bases and J by 14 bases, leaving 14 bases between them. In germline, CDR1 is MNHEY, CDR2 SVGAGI. CDR3 length: 14 residues.

Material: PBMCs or T cells enriched from blood (not recorded which). The TCR originated in a man in his sixties who had recovered from COVID-19. The genes are TRBV6-5 and TRBJ1-6, with a weak D call TRBD1 (5 bases). CDR3 region: CASSYSTGQWTLHF. CDR3 nucleotides: TGTGCCAGCAGTTACTCGACCGGACAATGGACCCTCCACTTT.